The rows below give T cell receptor beta chains drawn from one sample of a study of T cells in Graves' hyperthyroidism and ophthalmopathy. TCRdb independently ran MiXCR on the multiplex PCR reads; one entry per CDR3 protein. The sample yields about 160,000 distinct CDR3 sequences, over 8% seen once. What was sequenced was blood. The source is a woman between 18 and 30 years old with Graves' hyperthyroidism that later progressed to Graves' ophthalmopathy. Each CDR3 is given with its conserved first and last residue. Size values are once, few and many counts, or a class for expanded clones, and some rows have none.

j_gene	abundance	v_gene	CDR3aa
TRBJ1-6	many	TRBV27	CASSAFWGVSSPLHF
TRBJ1-6	many	TRBV6-1	CASSAPSYNSPLHF
TRBJ1-5	many	TRBV19	CASSPGGGLSIAQHF
TRBJ1-3	many	TRBV12-3/TRBV12-4	CASTRAGTIYF
TRBJ2-1	once	TRBV28	CASSSGVGGVEQFF
TRBJ1-5	.	TRBV28	CASSPPRSNQPQHF
TRBJ1-3	many	TRBV12-3/TRBV12-4	CASSPIPPDRVVGNTIYF
TRBJ2-5	many	TRBV20-1	CSASKGAPETQYF
TRBJ2-7	many	TRBV29-1	CSVTGTAYEQYF
TRBJ2-7	many	TRBV11-2	CASSYGTGEDEQYF
TRBJ2-1	many	TRBV6-1	CASSEVGGGWDEQFF
TRBJ1-5	.	TRBV12-3/TRBV12-4	CASSLGQGAFGSNQPQHF
TRBJ2-1	few	TRBV4-2	CASSHELAEGYNEQFF
TRBJ2-2	many	TRBV29-1	CSVLLWTGRSDTGELFF
TRBJ2-5	.	TRBV4-2	CASSQAAGGGGETQYF
TRBJ1-2	many	TRBV29-1	CSVVEAPGYTF
TRBJ1-5	few	TRBV6-1	CASSDEPGQGARRSNQPQHF
TRBJ1-4	many	TRBV3-1	CASSQSEKLFF
TRBJ2-5	many	TRBV12-3/TRBV12-4	CASSFGVQETQYF
TRBJ1-1	many	TRBV28	CASSSPGGLNTEAFF
TRBJ2-1	many	TRBV12-3/TRBV12-4	CASSHGGVYNEQFF
TRBJ1-5	many	TRBV24-1	CATSDSGTGIGGNQPQHF
TRBJ2-2	many	TRBV28	CASSIGVTGELFF